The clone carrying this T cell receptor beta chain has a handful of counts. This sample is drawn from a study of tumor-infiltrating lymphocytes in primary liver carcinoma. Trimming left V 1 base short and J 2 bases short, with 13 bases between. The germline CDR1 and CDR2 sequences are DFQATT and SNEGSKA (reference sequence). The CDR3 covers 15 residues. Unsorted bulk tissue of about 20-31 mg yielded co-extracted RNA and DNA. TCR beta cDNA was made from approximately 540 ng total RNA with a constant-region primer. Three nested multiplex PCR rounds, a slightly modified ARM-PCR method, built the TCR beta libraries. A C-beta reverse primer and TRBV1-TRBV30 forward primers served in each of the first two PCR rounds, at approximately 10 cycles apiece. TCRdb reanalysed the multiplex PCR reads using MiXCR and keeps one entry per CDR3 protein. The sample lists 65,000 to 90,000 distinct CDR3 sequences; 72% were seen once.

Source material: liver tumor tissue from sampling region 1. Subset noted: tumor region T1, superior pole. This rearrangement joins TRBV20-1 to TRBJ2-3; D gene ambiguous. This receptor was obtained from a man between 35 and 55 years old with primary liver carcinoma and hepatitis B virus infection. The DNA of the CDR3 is TGCAGTGCTAGAGGGGTGACTGGCCCCACAGATACGCAGTATTTT. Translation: CSARGVTGPTDTQYF.